This is a list of T cell receptor beta chains from one sample in a study of PD-1 blockade in classical Hodgkin lymphoma. TCRdb's copy holds only in-frame clones and misses some; the assay was immunoSEQ multiplex PCR. Altogether tens of thousands of clones are present, 76% being singletons, with the ten largest covering 10% to 11%. The sequenced sample was peripheral blood mononuclear cells (PBMCs), obtained at baseline. Every receptor here comes from a human donor with classical Hodgkin lymphoma. Each CDR3 is given with its conserved first and last residue. D genes are given only for firm matches. Some rows have no size entry. The others give once, few or many, or a class for an expanded clone.

V gene	CDR3 length	clone size	D gene	J gene	CDR3 DNA	CDR3 protein
TRBV9	18	-	-	TRBJ2-1	TGTGCCAGCAGCGTCCTTTCCGGGGGGCTTGGGTCCTACAATGAGCAGTTCTTC	CASSVLSGGLGSYNEQFF
TRBV6-4	18	-	TRBD2	TRBJ2-7	TGTGCCAGCAGCTCAGGGCGGGGGAGGGGCACAAGTCCCTACGAGCAGTACTTC	CASSSGRGRGTSPYEQYF
TRBV5-8	14	-	TRBD2	TRBJ2-3	TGTGCCAGCAGCGTGGGACTAGCGAGAGATACGCAGTATTTT	CASSVGLARDTQYF
TRBV5-1	13	-	-	TRBJ1-2	TGCGCCAGCAGAGAAGGGGTGGACTATGGCTACACCTTC	CASREGVDYGYTF
TRBV9	13	medium-sized	TRBD1	TRBJ1-2	TGTGCCAGCAGCTTCGGACAGGAGTATGGCTACACCTTC	CASSFGQEYGYTF
TRBV28	13	-	TRBD1	TRBJ2-5	TGTGCCAGCAGTCCACAGGGGGCGAAGACCCAGTACTTC	CASSPQGAKTQYF
TRBV9	14	-	-	TRBJ2-1	TGTGCCAGCAGCGTAGGGGCTGAGAACAATGAGCAGTTCTTC	CASSVGAENNEQFF
TRBV27	16	few	TRBD2	TRBJ2-1	TGTGCCAGCAGTTTAATCGGACTAGCGGGAGAAAATGAGCAGTTCTTC	CASSLIGLAGENEQFF
TRBV5-1	13	-	-	TRBJ2-3	TGCGCCAGCAGATCGGGGATCGCAGATACGCAGTATTTT	CASRSGIADTQYF
TRBV10-3	13	-	-	TRBJ1-5	TGTGCCATCAGTGAGTCCTTATTCGGGCCCCAGCATTTT	CAISESLFGPQHF
TRBV5-1	16	few	TRBD1	TRBJ1-1	TGCGCCAGCAGCTATGGACAGGGGGTGGGTGTCACTGAAGCTTTCTTT	CASSYGQGVGVTEAFF
TRBV7-2	14	-	-	TRBJ1-2	TGTGCCAGCAGCTTAATTGCGACGGTATATGGCTACACCTTC	CASSLIATVYGYTF
TRBV6-5	15	once	-	TRBJ1-1	TGTGCCAGCACTCTCAGAAGTACAGGGAGCACTGAAGCTTTCTTT	CASTLRSTGSTEAFF
TRBV19	14	-	-	TRBJ2-7	TGTGCCAGTAGTATAGCCCCGTTCAACTACGAGCAGTACTTC	CASSIAPFNYEQYF
TRBV12-5	13	-	TRBD2	TRBJ2-3	TGTGCTAGTGCCTGGACTAGCTTGGATACGCAGTATTTT	CASAWTSLDTQYF
TRBV7-2	15	many	-	TRBJ1-5	TGTGCCAGCAGCCCCGACCCGGGACGGAATCAGCCCCAGCATTTT	CASSPDPGRNQPQHF
TRBV28	14	-	TRBD1	TRBJ2-7	TGTGCCAGCAGTTGGACAGGTGGCTTTTACGAGCAGTACTTC	CASSWTGGFYEQYF
TRBV10-3	15	-	-	TRBJ2-3	TGTGCCATCAGTGACCCGGGGGAGAGGGCAGATACGCAGTATTTT	CAISDPGERADTQYF
TRBV7-9	15	few	-	TRBJ2-6	TGTGCCAGCAGCTTAGTACTCACTGGGGCCAACGTCCTGACTTTC	CASSLVLTGANVLTF
TRBV7-2	15	-	-	TRBJ2-1	TGTGCCAGCAGCTTATGGAGAGGGCCAGACAATGAGCAGTTCTTC	CASSLWRGPDNEQFF
TRBV7-8	16	-	-	TRBJ1-2	TGTGCCAGCAGCTTAGATAGTCGACAGGAGAGTGGTGGCTACACCTTC	CASSLDSRQESGGYTF
TRBV7-2	12	-	-	TRBJ1-1	TGTGCCAGCAGCCCGGGCAGTGGTGAAGCTTTCTTT	CASSPGSGEAFF
TRBV7-8	15	-	TRBD2	TRBJ2-1	TGTGCCAGCAGCTTACGGGAGGGCCGAGGCAATGAGCAGTTCTTC	CASSLREGRGNEQFF
TRBV7-3	15	-	TRBD1	TRBJ2-3	TGTGCCAGCAGCCCCACAGGGGGGAGCACAGATACGCAGTATTTT	CASSPTGGSTDTQYF
TRBV4-2	14	-	-	TRBJ2-4	TGTGCCAGCAGCCAAGAGCTGGTTAAACACATTCAGTACTTC	CASSQELVKHIQYF